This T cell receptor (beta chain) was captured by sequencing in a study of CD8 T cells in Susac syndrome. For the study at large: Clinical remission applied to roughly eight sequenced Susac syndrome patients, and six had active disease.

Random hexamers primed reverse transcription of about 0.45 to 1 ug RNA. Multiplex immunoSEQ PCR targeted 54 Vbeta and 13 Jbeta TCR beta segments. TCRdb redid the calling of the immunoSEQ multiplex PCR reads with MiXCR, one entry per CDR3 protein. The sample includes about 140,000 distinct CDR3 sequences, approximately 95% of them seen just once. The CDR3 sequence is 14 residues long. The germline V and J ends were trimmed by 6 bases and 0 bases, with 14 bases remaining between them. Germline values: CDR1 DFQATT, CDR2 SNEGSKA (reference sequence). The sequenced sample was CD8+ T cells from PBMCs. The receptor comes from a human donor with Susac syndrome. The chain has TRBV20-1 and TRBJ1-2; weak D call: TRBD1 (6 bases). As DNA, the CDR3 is TGCAGTGCCCCCAAAGGGGGAACTAACTATGGCTACACCTTC. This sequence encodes CSAPKGGTNYGYTF.